A single sample is the source of the 10 T cell receptor beta chains below, sequenced in a study of cytomegalovirus exposure and HLA in healthy donors. In the PCR, 60 Vbeta and 13 Jbeta primers were used. Repertoires were generated with immunoSEQ multiplex PCR, while TCRdb's copy carries only in-frame clones and drops some. Of tens of thousands of clones listed, around 76% were seen once; the top ten hold over 10%. Material: PBMCs. The receptor set was obtained from a male donor in good health and CMV-seropositive.

In nucleotides, the CDR3 is TGTGCCAGCAGTGCCCGCCCGGGACTAACCAATGAGCAGTTCTTC. Amino acids: CASSARPGLTNEQFF. The chain uses TRBV6-5 and TRBJ2-1, with 7 bases identical to TRBD2. Germline CDR1 MNHEY, CDR2 SVGAGI. The trim removed 5 bases at V and 6 bases at J, leaving 10 bases unmatched. The CDR3 consists of 15 residues.

This chain joins TRBV11-2 and TRBJ2-1; TRBD1 is a possible D gene (6 bases). The CDR3 contains 14 residues. With 5 bases removed from V and 2 bases from J, the gap between germline ends came to 10 bases. Per the germline V gene, CDR1 is SGHAT and CDR2 is FQNNGV. Here the CDR3 reads CASSPTGTYNEQFF. In DNA, the CDR3 is TGTGCCAGCAGCCCAACAGGGACCTACAATGAGCAGTTCTTC. The full variable domain, completed using reference TRBV11-2 and TRBJ2-1, is EAGVAQSPRYKIIEKRQSVAFWCNPISGHATLYWYQQILGQGPKLLIQFQNNGVVDDSQLPKDRFSAERLKGVDSTLKIQPAKLEDSAVYLCASSPTGTYNEQFFGPGTRLTVL.

In this sample, this clone turned up a few times. This chain connects TRBV29-1 to TRBJ1-2; 8 positions match TRBD1. Trimming cost V 8 bases and J 4 bases; bases outside gene matches: 9. The germline CDR1 and CDR2 sequences are SQVTM and ANQGSEA. The CDR3 is 13 amino acids. The CDR3 DNA reads as TGCAGCATCGGACAGGGTGTCCCCTATGGCTACACCTTC. Amino acids: CSIGQGVPYGYTF.

The chain is built from TRBV27 and TRBJ2-5; 13 bases align to TRBD2. Losses at the gene ends were 6 bases for V and 7 bases for J; bases not matched to a gene: 5. This CDR3 spans 14 amino acids. Germline V gene sequence: CDR1 MNHEY, CDR2 SMNVEV (reference sequence). CDR3 sequence: CASSSTSGRWTQYF. Written as DNA, the CDR3 is TGTGCCAGCAGCTCGACTAGCGGGAGGTGGACCCAGTACTTC.

The chain links TRBV7-3 to TRBJ1-4, with a weak D call TRBD1 (5 bases). The CDR3 has 17 residues. CDR1 is SGHTA, CDR2 FQGTGA, per germline. Trimming shortened V by 7 bases and J by 3 bases, and 21 bases separated the two germline ends. The CDR3 spells CASIPRGGAVANEKLFF. DNA of the CDR3: TGTGCCAGCATCCCAAGGGGAGGTGCCGTGGCTAATGAAAAACTGTTTTTT.

There are a few counts of this clone. The rearrangement links TRBV7-9 to TRBJ2-7; D is perhaps TRBD2 (5 bases). The germline V gene has CDR1 SEHNR and CDR2 FQNEAQ (reference sequence). V gave up 3 bases and J gave up 4 bases, with 22 bases separating them. The CDR3 is made up of 17 amino acids. CDR3 loop: CASSFFPPLRVGYEQYF. CDR3 DNA: TGTGCCAGCAGCTTTTTCCCGCCCTTGCGGGTGGGGTACGAGCAGTACTTC.

V and J are TRBV28 and TRBJ2-1; TRBD2 matches 11 bases. Trimming at V came to 3 bases and at J to 8 bases, leaving 9 bases not matched to a gene. Germline CDR1 MDHEN, CDR2 SYDVKM. This CDR3 contains 16 residues. CDR3 residues: CASSLLTSGDDDEQFF. The CDR3 nucleotides read TGTGCCAGCAGTTTGTTGACTAGCGGGGACGACGATGAGCAGTTCTTC.

The rearrangement joins TRBV7-2 to TRBJ1-5; no reliable D call. Germline lookup yields CDR1 SGHTA and CDR2 FQGNSA. V lost 3 bases, J lost 3 bases, and 12 bases lay in between. CDR3 length: 15 amino acids. DNA for the CDR3: TGTGCCAGCAGCTTGGGCAGGATGAACAATCAGCCCCAGCATTTT. Translating gives CASSLGRMNNQPQHF.

This chain joins TRBV10-3 and TRBJ1-4; TRBD1 might be the D (6 bases). V lost 6 bases to trimming and J lost 8 bases, with 16 bases between them. CDR1 ENHRY and CDR2 SYGVKD come from the germline V gene. The CDR3 contains 14 residues. The CDR3 region has the DNA TGTGCCATCAGCGCAGGGCTGGGGGCCGAAAAACTGTTTTTT. Encoded protein: CAISAGLGAEKLFF.

This CDR3 reads CALRDRGSNTEAFF. CDR3 DNA: TGTGCCCTGCGGGACAGGGGGTCGAACACTGAAGCTTTCTTT. This chain connects TRBV30 to TRBJ1-1, with 11 bases lining up with TRBD1. This CDR3 is built from 14 residues. V was clipped by 8 bases and J by 1 base; unmatched bases: 6. CDR1 and CDR2 from the germline V gene are GTSNPN and SVGIG (reference sequence).